Presented here are 18 T cell receptor beta chains from one specimen sequenced in a study of T cell repertoires in cytomegalovirus infection. TCRdb used MiXCR to reprocess the reads, holding one entry per CDR3 protein. Here the sample spans hundreds of thousands of distinct CDR3 sequences, about a sixth being singletons. Source material: PBMCs. The receptor set was obtained from a human donor in good health (CMV status not recorded). Some clones in this sample may be carry-over from other donors' samples.

This clonotype showed up just a few times. The V and J genes are TRBV5-5 and TRBJ2-1, with 7 nucleotides matching TRBD2. This CDR3 comprises 14 residues. Germline V gene data show CDR1 as SGHKS and CDR2 as YYEKEE (reference sequence). The V gene end was trimmed by 1 base and the J gene end by 7 bases; junction bases not matched to a gene: 5. The CDR3 is CASSLMMRGNEQFF. Written as DNA, the CDR3 is TGTGCCAGCAGCTTGATGATGCGGGGGAATGAGCAGTTCTTC.

J is TRBJ1-3 and V is TRBV5-1, with unresolved D. The CDR3 consists of 16 residues. The germline CDR1 and CDR2 sequences are SGHRS and YFSETQ. V gave up 0 bases and J gave up 0 bases, with 10 bases separating them. The CDR3 nucleotides read TGCGCCAGCAGCTTGGCCGGGCATCCCTCTGGAAACACCATATATTTT. Translating gives CASSLAGHPSGNTIYF.

This clonotype was counted only a few times. V and J are TRBV12-3 or TRBV12-4 and TRBJ2-5; the D gene could be TRBD1 or TRBD2 (5 bases each). The V end lost 4 bases, the J end lost 6 bases, and 12 bases lay between the germline ends. This CDR3 region has 13 residues. In DNA form, the CDR3 reads TGTGCCAGCAGTTCGAGGGGCAGCAAGACCCAGTACTTC. This gives the protein CASSSRGSKTQYF.

This clonotype has at least ten counts. The chain uses TRBV15 and TRBJ1-3; D not resolved. The V end was cut by 0 bases, the J end by 5 bases, with 2 bases between. CDR1 is LNHNV and CDR2 is YYDKDF in the germline V gene (reference sequence). CDR3 length: 12 amino acids. The CDR3 DNA reads as TGTGCCACCAGCAGAGATCGAAACACCATATATTTT. Its translation is CATSRDRNTIYF.

This clonotype was counted ten times or more. The rearrangement links TRBV7-7 to TRBJ2-1; unclear D gene. Trimming stripped 5 bases from V and 5 bases from J, with 13 bases between. CDR1 SSHAT and CDR2 FNYEAQ come from the germline V gene (reference sequence). CDR3 length: 14 amino acids. CDR3 nucleotides: TGTGCCAGCAGCCCCACCCGGGCCCACAATGAGCAGTTCTTC. Its protein is CASSPTRAHNEQFF.

This clonotype was recorded only once. The gene calls are TRBV3-1 and TRBJ2-3; D is undetermined. Per germline, CDR1 LGHDT and CDR2 YNNKEL (reference sequence). Trimming removed 4 bases from V and 5 bases from J, with 19 bases in between. The CDR3 loop spans 16 amino acids. CDR3 sequence (DNA): TGTGCCAGCAGCCCCCTCCTTGTCCGGGTCGGAGATACGCAGTATTTT. Translated, it gives CASSPLLVRVGDTQYF.

V and J are TRBV20-1 and TRBJ2-7; 13 nucleotides match TRBD2. The CDR3 runs to 16 residues. Germline CDR1 DFQATT, CDR2 SNEGSKA (reference sequence). The ends lost 6 bases at V and 4 bases at J; junction bases unmatched: 12. The chain's CDR3 is CSAKTSGGPLGYEQYF. In nucleotides, the CDR3 is TGCAGTGCCAAGACTAGCGGGGGGCCCTTAGGGTACGAGCAGTACTTC.

The chain links TRBV9 to TRBJ1-1, with D tentatively TRBD1 (6 bases). V was shortened by 2 bases and J by 5 bases, with 10 bases between the two germline ends. The CDR3 runs to 13 residues. Germline V gene data show CDR1 as SGDLS and CDR2 as YYNGEE. For the CDR3, the DNA is TGTGCCAGCAGCGTTATACAGGGAACTGAAGCTTTCTTT. Translating it yields CASSVIQGTEAFF.

Ten or more counts support this clonotype. For the CDR3, the DNA is TGTGCCAGCAGCCAAGGACTAGCGGGAGACGGGCAAGAGACCCAGTACTTC. It codes for CASSQGLAGDGQETQYF. The chain uses TRBV7-9 and TRBJ2-5; 13 bases agree with TRBD2. V lost 5 bases to trimming and J lost 2 bases; unmatched junction nucleotides: 8. The CDR3 runs to 17 residues. The germline V gene has CDR1 SEHNR and CDR2 FQNEAQ (reference sequence).

This clonotype was seen repeatedly, ten times or more. This rearrangement joins TRBV6-1 to TRBJ2-1; D might be TRBD2 (5 bases). This CDR3 has 14 residues. CDR1 and CDR2 from the germline V gene are MNHNS and SASEGT. Trimming pared 5 bases from V and 7 bases from J, leaving 15 bases between. In nucleotides, the CDR3 is TGTGCCAGCAGTCCCCCCGGAGGAGCAAATGAGCAGTTCTTC. Residues: CASSPPGGANEQFF.

This clonotype occurred a few times. The chain carries TRBV18 and TRBJ2-1, with TRBD1 identical over 8 bases. V shed 8 bases, J shed 0 bases, and the junction held 6 bases outside the gene matches. Germline V gene lookup returns CDR1 KGHSH and CDR2 LQKENI. The CDR3 has 15 amino acids. This chain's CDR3 is CASTRTGPSYNEQFF. The CDR3 DNA reads TGTGCCAGCACTAGGACAGGGCCCTCCTACAATGAGCAGTTCTTC. Based on the CDR3 plus reference TRBV18 and TRBJ2-1, the full variable domain is NAGVMQNPRHLVRRRGQEARLRCSPMKGHSHVYWYRQLPEEGLKFMVYLQKENIIDESGMPKERFSAEFPKEGPSILRIQQVVRGDSAAYFCASTRTGPSYNEQFFGPGTRLTVL.

This clonotype came up many times. The chain employs TRBV7-9 and TRBJ1-6; D may be TRBD1 (5 bases). V lost 6 bases to trimming and J lost 7 bases, with 13 bases between them. CDR3 length: 14 amino acids. The germline CDR1 and CDR2 sequences are SEHNR and FQNEAQ (reference sequence). CDR3: CASRGGTENSPLHF. In nucleotides, the CDR3 is TGTGCCAGCAGGGGAGGGACGGAAAATTCACCCCTCCACTTT. Based on the CDR3 plus reference TRBV7-9 and TRBJ1-6, the full variable domain is DTGVSQNPRHKITKRGQNVTFRCDPISEHNRLYWYRQTLGQGPEFLTYFQNEAQLEKSRLLSDRFSAERPKGSFSTLEIQRTEQGDSAMYLCASRGGTENSPLHFGNGTRLTVT.

V is TRBV20-1 and J is TRBJ2-1, with D perhaps matching TRBD2 (7 bases). Looked up from germline, CDR1 is DFQATT and CDR2 is SNEGSKA (reference sequence). The CDR3 runs to 15 residues. The germline V and J ends were trimmed by 3 bases and 3 bases, with 15 bases remaining between them. The CDR3 nucleotides are TGCAGTGCTAGTGGGGGGGGCAATAGCTACAATGAGCAGTTCTTC. Translation: CSASGGGNSYNEQFF.

A few counts support this clonotype. The J gene is TRBJ1-2, the V gene TRBV5-5, with 8 bases matching TRBD1. The V gene end was trimmed by 4 bases and the J gene end by 5 bases; junction bases not matched to a gene: 10. This CDR3 comprises 15 residues. Germline CDR1 is SGHKS and CDR2 is YYEKEE (reference sequence). The CDR3: CASSLWAGGAYGYTF. In DNA form, the CDR3 reads TGTGCCAGCAGCCTTTGGGCAGGGGGCGCTTATGGCTACACCTTC.

This clonotype has ten or more counts. V usage is TRBV7-9 and J usage is TRBJ2-5; D is unresolved. Germline lookup yields CDR1 SEHNR and CDR2 FQNEAQ (reference sequence). CDR3 length: 12 amino acids. V lost 2 bases, J lost 0 bases, and 1 base lay in between. The CDR3 sequence: CASSLNQETQYF. CDR3 bases: TGTGCCAGCAGCTTAAACCAAGAGACCCAGTACTTC.

This clonotype was counted ten times or more. The chain is built from TRBV11-2 and TRBJ1-2; possibly TRBD1 for D (5 bases). The CDR3 totals 14 residues. Deletions cut 3 bases from V and 7 bases from J, with 15 bases between. CDR1 is SGHAT, CDR2 FQNNGV, per germline. CDR3 nucleotide sequence: TGTGCCAGCAGCTTTGACAGCACTTCCCCTGGCTACACCTTC. Protein sequence: CASSFDSTSPGYTF.

This clonotype was observed once. The J gene is TRBJ2-1, the V gene TRBV15, with a possible D match to TRBD2 (5 bases). Germline values: CDR1 LNHNV, CDR2 YYDKDF (reference sequence). The germline V and J ends were trimmed by 5 bases and 10 bases, with 21 bases remaining between them. The CDR3 has 15 amino acids. The CDR3 loop is CATSSPPGFGEEQFF. The CDR3 DNA sequence: TGTGCCACCAGCTCCCCCCCGGGCTTCGGGGAGGAGCAGTTCTTC.

This clonotype occurred a few times. The gene calls are TRBV20-1 and TRBJ2-7; 10 bases are a match to TRBD2. This CDR3 spans 14 amino acids. V lost 1 base and J lost 3; bases outside the gene matches: 3. CDR1 is DFQATT, CDR2 SNEGSKA, per germline (reference sequence). DNA for the CDR3: TGCAGTGCTAGAGTTAGCGGGGGGCTCTACGAGCAGTACTTC. Its protein product is CSARVSGGLYEQYF.